The 24 T cell receptor beta chains in this list originate from one sample, sequenced in a study of CD8 T cells in Susac syndrome. Random hexamers were used to reverse transcribe the RNA input (roughly 0.5 to 1 ug). Using its own MiXCR run on the immunoSEQ multiplex PCR reads, TCRdb lists one record per CDR3 protein. The top ten hold around 0.6% of the sample, which has 69,000 or so distinct CDR3 sequences, about 94% seen once. Material: CD8+ T cells from PBMCs. The receptor set was obtained from a human donor with multiple sclerosis.

This chain links TRBV3-1 with TRBJ1-2; 8 bases agree with TRBD1. Germline CDR1 LGHDT, CDR2 YNNKEL (reference sequence). The CDR3 spans 13 residues. J was trimmed by 3 bases and V by 7 bases; bases with no gene match: 4. The CDR3 is CASKGQAHYGYTF. The CDR3 DNA follows: TGTGCCAGCAAGGGACAGGCTCACTATGGCTACACCTTC. The whole variable domain, filled in from reference TRBV3-1 and TRBJ1-2, reads DTAVSQTPKYLVTQMGNDKSIKCEQNLGHDTMYWYKQDSKKFLKIMFSYNNKELIINETVPNRFSPKSPDKAHLNLHINSLELGDSAVYFCASKGQAHYGYTFGSGTRLTVV.

The chain joins TRBV15 to TRBJ2-7; 8 nucleotides align to TRBD1. With 5 bases clipped from V and 3 bases from J, the junction kept 6 bases outside the gene matches. From germline, CDR1 is LNHNV and CDR2 YYDKDF (reference sequence). CDR3 length: 14 amino acids. CDR3 in amino acids: CATSGRGQGYEQYF. The DNA of the CDR3 is TGTGCCACCAGCGGACGAGGACAGGGCTACGAGCAGTACTTC. Drawing the rest from reference TRBV15 and TRBJ2-7, the complete variable domain is DAMVIQNPRYQVTQFGKPVTLSCSQTLNHNVMYWYQQKSSQAPKLLFHYYDKDFNNEADTPDNFQSRRPNTSFCFLDIRSPGLGDTAMYLCATSGRGQGYEQYFGPGTRLTVT.

This chain links TRBV7-8 with TRBJ2-3, with D hard to call. Between the trimmed V and J ends, which lost 5 bases and 6 bases, there was a span of 18 bases. Germline CDR1 reads SGHVS; CDR2 reads FQNEAQ. The CDR3 consists of 15 residues. The DNA for the CDR3 is TGTGCCAGCAGCACGTCTAGAGTGGCAAGGGATACGCAGTATTTT. Its protein is CASSTSRVARDTQYF. The full variable domain, with the rest looked up from reference TRBV7-8 and TRBJ2-3, is GAGVSQSPRYKVAKRGQDVALRCDPISGHVSLFWYQQALGQGPEFLTYFQNEAQLDKSGLPSDRFFAERPEGSVSTLKIQRTQQEDSAVYLCASSTSRVARDTQYFGPGTRLTVL.

This chain connects TRBV9 to TRBJ2-5, with TRBD2 matching 11 bases. Germline V gene data show CDR1 as SGDLS and CDR2 as YYNGEE. V shed 6 bases, J shed 4 bases, and the junction held 5 bases outside the gene matches. CDR3 length: 14 amino acids. The CDR3 here is CASNMGTSGETQYF. In nucleotides, the CDR3 is TGTGCCAGCAACATGGGGACTAGCGGAGAGACCCAGTACTTC.

V gene TRBV3-1 combines with J gene TRBJ2-7, with D perhaps given as TRBD1 or TRBD2 (6 bases each). V lost 5 bases and J 4 bases, leaving 18 bases between the germline ends. CDR3 length: 15 residues. Germline assignment: CDR1 LGHDT and CDR2 YNNKEL (reference sequence). The CDR3 sequence is CASSGGPGFGYEQYF. DNA for the CDR3: TGTGCCAGCAGCGGGGGGCCGGGATTTGGATACGAGCAGTACTTC.

CDR3 sequence (DNA): TGTGCCAGCAGTTACCCGGCTAGCGGGTCCCCAGATACGCAGTATTTT. This encodes CASSYPASGSPDTQYF. The chain recombines TRBV6-2 or TRBV6-3 with TRBJ2-3; 8 bases line up with TRBD2. In germline, CDR1 is MNHEY, CDR2 SVGEGT. CDR3 length: 16 residues. V trimming: 2 bases; J trimming: 4 bases; junction bases outside the gene matches: 8.

This CDR3 reads CASSLHALTGVNQPQHF. CDR3 nucleotides: TGTGCCAGCAGCTTGCACGCTCTGACAGGAGTCAATCAGCCCCAGCATTTT. This chain links TRBV13 with TRBJ1-5; a weak D match, TRBD1 (6 bases). Germline-derived CDR1 and CDR2 are PRHDT and FYEKMQ (reference sequence). This CDR3 is 17 amino acids long. The V and J ends lost 3 bases and 3 bases respectively, with 18 bases between them.

The CDR3 DNA reads TGCGCCAGCAGCCCTAATTTGGACAGTTACGAGCAGTACTTC. Translating it yields CASSPNLDSYEQYF. V and J are TRBV4-3 and TRBJ2-7, with D possibly TRBD1 on 6 matching bases. The CDR3 sequence is 14 residues long. Germline CDR1 and CDR2: LGHNA and YSLEER. The V end lost 4 bases, the J end lost 4 bases, and 14 bases lay between the germline ends.

This chain connects TRBV7-9 to TRBJ2-1; 10 bases line up with TRBD1. The length of the CDR3 is 17 residues. The V and J ends lost 5 bases and 2 bases, in that order; junction bases with no gene match: 9. Germline-derived CDR1 and CDR2 are SEHNR and FQNEAQ (reference sequence). CDR3 residues: CASSINRQGATYNEQFF. The CDR3 bases are TGTGCCAGCAGCATCAACAGACAGGGGGCGACCTACAATGAGCAGTTCTTC.

The chain has TRBV29-1 and TRBJ2-1; 11 bases match TRBD2. Per germline, CDR1 SQVTM and CDR2 ANQGSEA. Germline trimming cut 7 bases from V and 3 bases from J; bases unmatched to any gene: 8. The CDR3 is made up of 15 amino acids. The CDR3 DNA reads TGCAGCGCCACTATTAGCGGGGGGGACTACAATGAGCAGTTCTTC. Amino acid sequence: CSATISGGDYNEQFF.

The J gene is TRBJ2-7, the V gene TRBV6-1; D is perhaps TRBD1 (6 bases). Trimming stripped 3 bases from V and 3 bases from J, with 12 bases between. Germline-derived CDR1 and CDR2 are MNHNS and SASEGT. This CDR3 has 14 amino acids. The CDR3 loop is CASSERSGVYEQYF. CDR3 in DNA: TGTGCCAGCAGTGAGAGGTCAGGGGTCTACGAGCAGTACTTC.

This clonotype is a singleton in its sample. The chain is built from TRBV7-9 and TRBJ2-7; D gene uncertain. The CDR3 has 12 residues. Trimming took off 8 bases at V and 3 bases at J, with 11 bases between the two ends. The germline CDR1 and CDR2 sequences are SEHNR and FQNEAQ (reference sequence). CDR3: CASGTTSYEQYF. The DNA for the CDR3 is TGTGCCAGCGGCACGACCAGCTACGAGCAGTACTTC.

The chain employs TRBV7-9 and TRBJ2-5, with 7 nucleotides matching TRBD2. J gave up 4 bases and V 5 bases, and 7 bases lay outside the gene matches. CDR3 size: 14 residues. Germline CDR1 SEHNR, CDR2 FQNEAQ (reference sequence). CDR3 residues: CASSQTSIPETQYF. As DNA, the CDR3 is TGTGCCAGCAGCCAGACTAGCATCCCAGAGACCCAGTACTTC. Filled out from reference TRBV7-9 and TRBJ2-5, the complete variable domain reads DTGVSQNPRHKITKRGQNVTFRCDPISEHNRLYWYRQTLGQGPEFLTYFQNEAQLEKSRLLSDRFSAERPKGSFSTLEIQRTEQGDSAMYLCASSQTSIPETQYFGPGTRLLVL.

The chain's CDR3 is CASSSQQSSYEQYF. CDR3 sequence (DNA): TGTGCCAGCAGTTCGCAACAGAGCTCCTACGAGCAGTACTTC. This chain links TRBV28 with TRBJ2-7; D gene uncertain. Trimming removed 4 bases from V and 0 bases from J, with 10 bases in between. The V gene's germline CDR1 is MDHEN and CDR2 SYDVKM. This CDR3 contains 14 residues.

The chain joins TRBV9 to TRBJ2-1, with 8 bases identical to TRBD1. Germline lookup yields CDR1 SGDLS and CDR2 YYNGEE. J was trimmed by 0 bases and V by 3 bases; bases with no gene match: 2. There are 15 residues in the CDR3. For the CDR3, the DNA is TGTGCCAGCAGCGGACAGGGGAGCTCCTACAATGAGCAGTTCTTC. Its translation: CASSGQGSSYNEQFF.

The chain links TRBV3-1 to TRBJ2-3; D perhaps matches TRBD2 (5 bases). The germline CDR1 and CDR2 sequences are LGHDT and YNNKEL (reference sequence). This CDR3 has 14 amino acids. Trimming took 1 base from V and 6 from J, leaving 11 bases between them. The CDR3 DNA follows: TGTGCCAGCAGCCAAGTGGAGGAGCGGGATACGCAGTATTTT. Translation: CASSQVEERDTQYF.

The J gene is TRBJ2-7, the V gene TRBV28; 8 bases map to TRBD1. Germline lookup yields CDR1 MDHEN and CDR2 SYDVKM. CDR3 length: 14 residues. V lost 7 bases to trimming and J lost 0 bases; unmatched junction nucleotides: 5. The CDR3 region is CASTGQGLSYEQYF. DNA of the CDR3: TGTGCCAGCACCGGACAGGGCCTCTCCTACGAGCAGTACTTC.

J is TRBJ2-7 and V is TRBV27, with a weak D call TRBD1 (6 bases). The CDR3 covers 11 residues. Germline V gene sequence: CDR1 MNHEY, CDR2 SMNVEV (reference sequence). The CDR3 DNA reads TGTTCCACAGGGTGGTACTACGAGCAGTACTTC. This translates into CSTGWYYEQYF.

The count of this clonotype is one. The gene calls are TRBV5-6 and TRBJ1-1; D call uncertain. Deletions cut 0 bases from V and 0 bases from J, with 12 bases between. This CDR3 has 16 residues. Germline CDR1 SGHDT, CDR2 YYEEEE. CDR3 DNA sequence: TGTGCCAGCAGCTTGGACGTTACTATAATGAACACTGAAGCTTTCTTT. Protein sequence: CASSLDVTIMNTEAFF.

This chain connects TRBV5-1 to TRBJ2-7, with no clear D. The CDR3 consists of 15 residues. Trimming shortened V by 5 bases and J by 0 bases, and 15 bases separated the two germline ends. CDR1 is SGHRS and CDR2 is YFSETQ in the germline V gene. The DNA of the CDR3 is TGCGCCAGCAGATGGACGGCCCTGAGCTCCTACGAGCAGTACTTC. Residues: CASRWTALSSYEQYF.

The CDR3 region has the DNA TGTGCCAGCAGCTTGGGAAACTTCTATGGCTACACCTTC. It specifies CASSLGNFYGYTF. The rearrangement joins TRBV7-3 to TRBJ1-2; no clear D. Germline CDR1 and CDR2: SGHTA and FQGTGA. V dropped 3 bases and J dropped 4 bases, with 9 bases sitting between them. This CDR3 is built from 13 residues.

The J gene is TRBJ1-5, the V gene TRBV28, with D unresolved. The germline V gene has CDR1 MDHEN and CDR2 SYDVKM. The CDR3 has 15 amino acids. Trimming removed 3 bases at V and 1 base at J, with 10 bases between. The CDR3 loop reads CASSLVSESNQPQHF. CDR3 bases: TGTGCCAGCAGTTTGGTCTCTGAGAGCAATCAGCCCCAGCATTTT.

This clonotype is medium-sized by share. A read error may produce the germline difference seen at one junction end. This chain connects TRBV6-1 to TRBJ2-5; TRBD1 agrees at 7 bases. The CDR3 consists of 15 residues. CDR1 and CDR2 from the germline V gene are MNHNS and SASEGT. The CDR3 DNA reads as TGTGCCATCAGTGAAGGACAGGAGGCTGGGGAGACCCAGTACTTC. The encoded protein is CAISEGQEAGETQYF.

The V and J genes are TRBV25-1 and TRBJ2-1; 14 bases align to TRBD2. V lost 4 bases, J lost 12 bases, and 20 bases stayed unmatched. This CDR3 is 19 amino acids long. Germline loops: CDR1 MGHDK, CDR2 SYGVNS. Here the CDR3 DNA reads TGTGCCAGCAGTGGACTAGCGGGAGGGCCAAATCATTTATTCAATAGGCAGTTCTTC. This sequence encodes CASSGLAGGPNHLFNRQFF. Complete variable domain (other parts from reference TRBV25-1 and TRBJ2-1): EADIYQTPRYLVIGTGKKITLECSQTMGHDKMYWYQQDPGMELHLIHYSYGVNSTEKGDLSSESTVSRIRTEHFPLTLESARPSHTSQYLCASSGLAGGPNHLFNRQFFGPGTRLTVL.